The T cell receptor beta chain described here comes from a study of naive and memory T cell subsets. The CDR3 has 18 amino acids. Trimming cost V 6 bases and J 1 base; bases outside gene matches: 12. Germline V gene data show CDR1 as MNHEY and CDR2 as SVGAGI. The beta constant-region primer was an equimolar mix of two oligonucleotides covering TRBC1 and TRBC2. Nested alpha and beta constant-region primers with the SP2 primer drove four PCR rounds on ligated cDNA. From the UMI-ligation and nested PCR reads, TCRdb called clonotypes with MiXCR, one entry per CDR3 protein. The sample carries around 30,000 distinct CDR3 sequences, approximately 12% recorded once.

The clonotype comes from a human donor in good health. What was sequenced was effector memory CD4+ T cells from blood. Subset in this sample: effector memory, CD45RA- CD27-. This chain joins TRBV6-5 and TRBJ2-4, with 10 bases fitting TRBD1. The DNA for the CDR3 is TGTGCCAGCAGCTCGACAGGGGGCCATCGGGGGGCCAAAAACATTCAGTACTTC. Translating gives CASSSTGGHRGAKNIQYF.